These 13 T cell receptor beta chains came from one sample sequenced in a study of blood T cell repertoires in COVID-19. Sequencing was performed with immunoSEQ multiplex PCR; in TCRdb, only in-frame clones are kept and a portion is missing. This table has tens of thousands of clones, 55% to 70% appearing once. Sequencing input: peripheral blood. Receptors were obtained from a woman in her 70s with acute or convalescent COVID-19.

This chain links TRBV6-6 with TRBJ1-1; D gene unclear. CDR1 is MNHNY and CDR2 is SVGAGI in the germline V gene (reference sequence). CDR3 length: 14 amino acids. The V and J ends lost 6 bases and 1 base respectively, with 12 bases between them. In DNA, the CDR3 is TGTGCCAGCAGGACGGTCCGGGGGAACACTGAAGCTTTCTTT. It translates to CASRTVRGNTEAFF.

This sequence joins TRBV5-4 and TRBJ1-5; possible D gene TRBD1, 6 bases. There are 16 residues in the CDR3. Germline V gene lookup returns CDR1 SGHNT and CDR2 YYREEE (reference sequence). V dropped 3 bases and J dropped 5 bases, with 18 bases sitting between them. In DNA, the CDR3 is TGTGCCAGCAGCTCGGACCCCGGGGACATGGATCAGCCCCAGCATTTT. It translates to CASSSDPGDMDQPQHF. The full variable domain, in which reference TRBV5-4 and TRBJ1-5 provide the parts outside the CDR3, is ETGVTQSPTHLIKTRGQQVTLRCSSQSGHNTVSWYQQALGQGPQFIFQYYREEENGRGNFPPRFSGLQFPNYSSELNVNALELDDSALYLCASSSDPGDMDQPQHFGDGTRLSIL.

The rearrangement uses TRBV5-1 and TRBJ2-7; 7 bases line up with TRBD1. V trimming: 2 bases; J trimming: 6 bases; junction bases outside the gene matches: 8. This CDR3 region has 14 residues. Germline V gene sequence: CDR1 SGHRS, CDR2 YFSETQ. CDR3 sequence reads: CASSLTQGTIEQYF. In DNA form, the CDR3 reads TGCGCCAGCAGCTTAACACAGGGGACAATCGAGCAGTACTTC.

This CDR3 is CAWARRGGSYEQYF. CDR3 bases: TGTGCCTGGGCCCGGAGGGGAGGCTCCTACGAGCAGTACTTC. V and J are TRBV30 and TRBJ2-7; maybe TRBD2 (6 bases). Trimming removed 5 bases from V and 0 bases from J, with 14 bases in between. Germline V gene sequence: CDR1 GTSNPN, CDR2 SVGIG (reference sequence). The CDR3 sequence is 14 residues long.

This clone was seen more than once but under ten times. The rearrangement links TRBV3-1 (or the pseudogene TRBV3-2) to TRBJ2-1; 7 nucleotides match TRBD1. The CDR3 covers 14 residues. Germline CDR1 LGHDT, CDR2 YNNKEL (reference sequence). V shed 6 bases, J shed 7 bases, and the junction held 9 bases outside the gene matches. CDR3 in amino acids: CASRGTDLGNEQFF. The CDR3 bases are TGTGCCAGCAGGGGGACAGACCTGGGGAATGAGCAGTTCTTC.

The chain uses TRBV6-2 or TRBV6-3 and TRBJ2-7, with 7 bases matching TRBD1. J was trimmed by 2 bases and V by 2 bases; bases with no gene match: 3. In germline, CDR1 is MNHEY, CDR2 SVGEGT. The length of the CDR3 is 14 residues. The CDR3 spells CASSYPGQPYEQYF. CDR3 nucleotide sequence: TGTGCCAGCAGTTACCCGGGACAGCCCTACGAGCAGTACTTC.

This clone was detected only once. The same CDR3 is also encoded by other DNA sequences in this sample. The chain employs TRBV7-2 and TRBJ2-7, with TRBD2 matching over 9 bases. V trimming: 0 bases; J trimming: 2 bases; junction bases outside the gene matches: 2. Germline loops: CDR1 SGHTA, CDR2 FQGNSA. The CDR3 sequence is 15 residues long. The CDR3 region is CASSLAAGGAYEQYF. Here the CDR3 DNA reads TGTGCCAGCAGCTTAGCAGCGGGAGGAGCCTACGAGCAGTACTTC.

This chain connects TRBV28 to TRBJ1-1; 7 bases are a match to TRBD1. CDR1 MDHEN and CDR2 SYDVKM come from the germline V gene. The CDR3 covers 11 residues. V lost 4 bases to trimming and J lost 8 bases; unmatched junction nucleotides: 1. The CDR3 DNA follows: TGTGCCAGCAGTTACAGGGGAGAAGCTTTCTTT. Its translation is CASSYRGEAFF.

The chain recombines TRBV5-1 with TRBJ1-1; 8 bases match TRBD1. The CDR3 has 17 residues. Germline V gene sequence: CDR1 SGHRS, CDR2 YFSETQ. Germline trimming cut 5 bases from V and 5 bases from J; bases unmatched to any gene: 17. CDR3 sequence: CASSPSHSTGARTEAFF. CDR3 DNA sequence: TGCGCCAGCAGTCCCTCACACTCGACAGGGGCGAGGACTGAAGCTTTCTTT. Complete variable domain (other parts from reference TRBV5-1 and TRBJ1-1): KAGVTQTPRYLIKTRGQQVTLSCSPISGHRSVSWYQQTPGQGLQFLFEYFSETQRNKGNFPGRFSGRQFSNSRSEMNVSTLELGDSALYLCASSPSHSTGARTEAFFGQGTRLTVV.

V is TRBV30 and J is TRBJ1-2; no reliable D call. This CDR3 is built from 11 residues. In germline, CDR1 is GTSNPN, CDR2 SVGIG (reference sequence). V was shortened by 2 bases and J by 4 bases, with 5 bases between the two germline ends. CDR3 DNA sequence: TGTGCCTGGAGTCAGCGCTATGGCTACACCTTC. It yields the protein CAWSQRYGYTF.

The J gene is TRBJ2-7, the V gene TRBV5-5; TRBD2 aligns across 9 bases. This CDR3 is 13 amino acids long. Germline assignment: CDR1 SGHKS and CDR2 YYEKEE (reference sequence). V shed 3 bases and J 7 bases; nucleotides not matched to a gene: 5. CDR3 bases: TGTGCCAGCAGCTGGAAGGCGGGAGGGGAGCAGTACTTC. Protein: CASSWKAGGEQYF.

The chain is built from TRBV19 and TRBJ2-7; 8 nucleotides agree with TRBD2. Trimming cost V 7 bases and J 0 bases; bases outside gene matches: 11. CDR3 size: 16 residues. The germline V gene has CDR1 LNHDA and CDR2 SQIVND (reference sequence). The CDR3 protein is CASKRASGRSSYEQYF. CDR3 nucleotide sequence: TGTGCCAGTAAGCGGGCTAGCGGGCGTAGCTCCTACGAGCAGTACTTC.

This clone was counted a single time. The chain has TRBV2 and TRBJ2-1; possibly TRBD2 for D (6 bases). In germline, CDR1 is SNHLY, CDR2 FYNNEI. The V and J ends lost 4 bases and 15 bases respectively, with 19 bases between them. The CDR3 runs to 13 residues. CDR3 residues: CASSGREGAGVFF. DNA of the CDR3: TGTGCCAGCAGTGGAAGAGAAGGAGCGGGCGTGTTCTTC.